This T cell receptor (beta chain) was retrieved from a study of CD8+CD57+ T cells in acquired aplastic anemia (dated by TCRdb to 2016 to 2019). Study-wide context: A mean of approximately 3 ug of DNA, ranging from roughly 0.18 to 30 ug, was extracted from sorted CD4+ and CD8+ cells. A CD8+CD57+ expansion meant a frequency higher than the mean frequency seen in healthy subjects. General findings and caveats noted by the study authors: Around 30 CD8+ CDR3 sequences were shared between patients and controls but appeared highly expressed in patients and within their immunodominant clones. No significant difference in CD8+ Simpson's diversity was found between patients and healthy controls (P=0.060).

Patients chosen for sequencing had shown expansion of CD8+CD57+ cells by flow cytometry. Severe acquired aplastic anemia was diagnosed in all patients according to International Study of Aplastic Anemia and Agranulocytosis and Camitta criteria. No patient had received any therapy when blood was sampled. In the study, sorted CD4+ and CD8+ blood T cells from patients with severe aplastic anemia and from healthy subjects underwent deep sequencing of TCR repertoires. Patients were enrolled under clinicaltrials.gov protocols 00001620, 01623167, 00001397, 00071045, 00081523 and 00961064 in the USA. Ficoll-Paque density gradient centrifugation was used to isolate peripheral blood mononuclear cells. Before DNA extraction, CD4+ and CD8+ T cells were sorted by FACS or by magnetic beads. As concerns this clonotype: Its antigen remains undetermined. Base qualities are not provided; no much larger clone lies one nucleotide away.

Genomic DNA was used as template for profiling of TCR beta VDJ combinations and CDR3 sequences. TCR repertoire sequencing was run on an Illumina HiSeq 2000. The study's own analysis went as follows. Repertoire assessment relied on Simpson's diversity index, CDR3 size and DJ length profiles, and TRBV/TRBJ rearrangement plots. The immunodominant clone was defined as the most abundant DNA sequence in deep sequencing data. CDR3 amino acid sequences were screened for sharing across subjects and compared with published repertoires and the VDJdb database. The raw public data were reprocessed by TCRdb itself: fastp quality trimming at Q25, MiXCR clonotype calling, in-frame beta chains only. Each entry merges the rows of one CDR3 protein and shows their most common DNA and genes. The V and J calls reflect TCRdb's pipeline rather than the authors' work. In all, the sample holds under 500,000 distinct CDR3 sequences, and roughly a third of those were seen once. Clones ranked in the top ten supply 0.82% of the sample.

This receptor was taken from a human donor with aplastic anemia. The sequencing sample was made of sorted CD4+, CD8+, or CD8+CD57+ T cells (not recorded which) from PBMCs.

For the CDR3, the sequence is CASRQAGTGYGYTF. The DNA reads TGTGCCAGCCGACAGGCAGGGACAGGGTATGGCTACACCTTC. This chain joins TRBV27 to TRBJ1-2; the junction holds 9 bases that match TRBD1. The CDR3 starts with the cysteine, ends with the phenylalanine, and has 14 residues. The CDR3 DNA has 42 bases and is translated from base 1. V loses 8 bases at its end and J loses 5 bases; junction bases beyond the gene matches: 9. The germline V gene (reference sequence) yields MNHEY for CDR1 and SMNVEV for CDR2.